Listed below are T cell receptor beta chains from one sample, sequenced in a study of blood T cell repertoires in COVID-19. TCRdb's table, derived via immunoSEQ multiplex PCR, lists solely in-frame clones and lacks some. Of roughly 500,000 clones listed, 89% are singletons. The sequenced sample was peripheral blood. All receptors come from a man younger than 30 with COVID-19, enrolled during active disease. Each CDR3 is given with its conserved first and last residue. A D gene is named only where the DNA matches it firmly.

v_call: TRBV4-1
cdr3_length: 17
d_call: NA
j_call: TRBJ2-7
cdr3_nt: TGCGCCAGCAGCCAAGATCCCCTAGCGAGCACCCTCTACGAGCAGTACTTC
cdr3_aa: CASSQDPLASTLYEQYF

v_call: TRBV30
cdr3_length: 15
d_call: NA
j_call: TRBJ1-6
cdr3_nt: TGTGCCTGGAGAGGCCGGGACACTCCTAATTCACCCCTCCACTTT
cdr3_aa: CAWRGRDTPNSPLHF

v_call: TRBV11-3
cdr3_length: 16
d_call: TRBD1
j_call: TRBJ2-1
cdr3_nt: TGTGCCAGCAGCCTAAGGGCGGGACAGGGGGTGAATGAGCAGTTCTTC
cdr3_aa: CASSLRAGQGVNEQFF

v_call: TRBV11-3
cdr3_length: 15
d_call: TRBD1
j_call: TRBJ1-4
cdr3_nt: TGTGCCAGCAGCCCGGGACAGGCCCTCGGAGAAAAACTGTTTTTT
cdr3_aa: CASSPGQALGEKLFF

v_call: TRBV4-2
cdr3_length: 18
d_call: TRBD2
j_call: TRBJ2-3
cdr3_nt: TGTGCCAGCAGCCAAAGGGCTAGCGGCCCTTTAAGGGGAGATACGCAGTATTTT
cdr3_aa: CASSQRASGPLRGDTQYF

v_call: TRBV6-6
cdr3_length: 13
d_call: NA
j_call: TRBJ1-2
cdr3_nt: TGTGCCAGCAGTTACTCGAGAGAGTATGGCTACACCTTC
cdr3_aa: CASSYSREYGYTF

v_call: TRBV11-2
cdr3_length: 16
d_call: NA
j_call: TRBJ2-7
cdr3_nt: TGTGCCAGCAGCCTTACTCAGGGGTCGAGATCCTACGAGCAGTACTTC
cdr3_aa: CASSLTQGSRSYEQYF

v_call: TRBV6-1
cdr3_length: 14
d_call: NA
j_call: TRBJ1-1
cdr3_nt: TGTGCCAGCAGTGAGTCGGGGGGCAGGACTGAAGCTTTCTTT
cdr3_aa: CASSESGGRTEAFF

v_call: TRBV7-9
cdr3_length: 13
d_call: NA
j_call: TRBJ2-7
cdr3_nt: TGTGCCAGCACCCCTCCCGGTGCCTACGAGCAGTACTTC
cdr3_aa: CASTPPGAYEQYF

v_call: TRBV1
cdr3_length: 16
d_call: NA
j_call: TRBJ2-1
cdr3_nt: TGCACCAGCAGCCAAGGGGGGACTAGCGGGACAGGTGAGCAGTTCTTC
cdr3_aa: CTSSQGGTSGTGEQFF